The present T cell receptor beta chain was sequenced within a study of cytomegalovirus exposure and HLA in healthy donors. About the study: The study's early data release held about 85 million unique TCRs from HLA-typed donors.

V was shortened by 5 bases and J by 4 bases, with 14 bases between the two germline ends. The germline V gene encodes CDR1 SGHVS and CDR2 FQNEAQ. This CDR3 comprises 14 residues. Amplification used 60 Vbeta primers and 13 Jbeta primers. Sequencing was performed with immunoSEQ multiplex PCR; in TCRdb, only in-frame clones are kept and a portion is missing. The sample yields 150,000 to 200,000 clones, 79% seen once. Findings and limits, study-wide: The analysis excluded some indistinguishable V segments, including TRBV6-2 and TRBV6-3. It was in a later analysis that TCR association rates were seen to vary by HLA locus, highest for DRB1 and lowest for HLA-C.

As regards this clone: Its specificity is unknown.

The source material was PBMCs. This rearrangement joins TRBV7-8 to TRBJ2-5; D uncertain. The sequence was obtained from a woman younger than 45 in good health and CMV-seropositive. This chain's CDR3 is CASSRPEERETQYF. CDR3 in DNA: TGTGCCAGCAGCCGCCCAGAGGAGCGAGAGACCCAGTACTTC.